The rows below give T cell receptor beta chains drawn from one sample of a study of shared clonotypes between healthy human individuals. Sequenced by immunoSEQ multiplex PCR; TCRdb stores in-frame clones only, minus some. Among under 300,000 clones, just over 65% were seen once, and the ten largest hold approximately 10%. The sample comprised memory CD4+ T cells sorted from blood. The receptors shown here come from a man under 40 in good health. Both conserved end residues are part of each CDR3. A D gene is named only where the DNA matches it firmly.

-	TRBV27	TRBJ2-7	TGTGCCAGCAGTTTAAACCCCCACTACGAGCAGTACTTC	CASSLNPHYEQYF
-	TRBV2	TRBJ1-1	TGTGCCAGCTCAACTCTACCGGTAAACACTGAAGCTTTCTTT	CASSTLPVNTEAFF
-	TRBV29-1	TRBJ2-7	TGCAGCGTTGAAGATAGTGTCTACGAGCAGTACTTC	CSVEDSVYEQYF
-	TRBV15	TRBJ2-5	TGTGCCACCATGGGGGCGTCTGCGGGGAGGTCCCAAGAGACCCAGTACTTC	CATMGASAGRSQETQYF
-	TRBV7-2	TRBJ2-7	TGTGCCAGCAGCTTAGACTCCAACTCCTACGAGCAGTACTTC	CASSLDSNSYEQYF
TRBD2	TRBV30	TRBJ2-3	TGTGCCTGGAAACTAGCGGGCGGAGCTACAGATACGCAGTATTTT	CAWKLAGGATDTQYF
-	TRBV5-4	TRBJ2-7	TGTGCCAGCAGCCTAGGGACCTCAGGGACCAAAGACTTC	CASSLGTSGTKDF
TRBD2	TRBV7-4	TRBJ2-7	TGTGCCAGCAGCACCGACGGTGCGCGGGGGTTCTACGAGCAGTACTTC	CASSTDGARGFYEQYF
TRBD2	TRBV7-2	TRBJ2-3	TGTGCCAGCAGCTCGCGGGGGTACACAGATACGCAGTATTTT	CASSSRGYTDTQYF
TRBD2	TRBV4-3	TRBJ2-7	TGCGCCAGCAGCCACGGGACTAGCGGGTACGAGCAGTACTTC	CASSHGTSGYEQYF